The 17 T cell receptor beta chains in this list originate from one sample, sequenced in a study of tumor T cells in aggressive B-cell lymphoma. Profiled with immunoSEQ multiplex PCR; TCRdb holds only in-frame clones, not every one. The data show 3,100 or so clones, around nine tenths seen once. The sample was tumor tissue. The receptors here all came from an adult with diffuse large B cell lymphoma.

CDR3 region: CASTPGQIGTDTQYF. The CDR3, as DNA: TGTGCCAGCACCCCGGGACAGATTGGCACAGATACGCAGTATTTT. The chain links TRBV21-1 to TRBJ2-3; TRBD1 is taken as the D call from the table, unchecked against the DNA. TRBV21-1 is reported as a pseudogene. The CDR3 loop spans 15 amino acids.

The gene calls are TRBV6-5 and TRBJ2-7; 9 nucleotides line up with TRBD1. CDR1 is MNHEY, CDR2 SVGAGI, per germline. There are 16 residues in the CDR3. Losses at the gene ends were 2 bases for V and 4 bases for J; bases not matched to a gene: 9. The DNA for the CDR3 is TGTGCCAGCAGTTACGTCCCCGGGACAGGGCGTTACGAGCAGTACTTC. Protein sequence: CASSYVPGTGRYEQYF.

This chain joins TRBV28 and TRBJ2-7; TRBD1 matches at 10 bases. Germline loops: CDR1 MDHEN, CDR2 SYDVKM. This CDR3 is built from 16 residues. V dropped 7 bases and J dropped 0; count of bases not matched to a gene: 9. The CDR3 loop is CASTSGTGEISYEQYF. Here the CDR3 DNA reads TGTGCCAGCACATCCGGGACAGGGGAAATCTCCTACGAGCAGTACTTC.

This chain uses TRBV4-1 with TRBJ2-3; possible D gene TRBD1, 6 bases. The CDR3 has 17 amino acids. V lost 1 base, J lost 0 bases, and 14 bases lay in between. Germline lookup yields CDR1 MGHRA and CDR2 YSYEKL. The CDR3 region is CASSQGPTGTSTDTQYF. DNA of the CDR3: TGCGCCAGCAGCCAAGGGCCGACCGGGACAAGCACAGATACGCAGTATTTT.

This clone was observed a few times. This chain joins TRBV6-5 and TRBJ2-3; possible D gene TRBD1, 6 bases. The CDR3 is 14 amino acids. With 7 bases removed from V and 3 bases from J, the gap between germline ends came to 14 bases. Germline V gene sequence: CDR1 MNHEY, CDR2 SVGAGI. CDR3 in DNA: TGTGCCAGCAAGGGATGGCAGGGGACAGATACGCAGTATTTT. It encodes CASKGWQGTDTQYF.

This clone was recorded once. J is TRBJ2-2 and V is TRBV2; D is ambiguous. CDR3 size: 12 residues. CDR1 is SNHLY, CDR2 FYNNEI, per germline. With 4 bases removed from V and 3 bases from J, the gap between germline ends came to 3 bases. The CDR3 DNA sequence: TGTGCCAGCAGTGTCTACACCGGGGAGCTGTTTTTT. It encodes CASSVYTGELFF. The variable domain in full, with the rest retrieved from reference TRBV2 and TRBJ2-2, is EPEVTQTPSHQVTQMGQEVILRCVPISNHLYFYWYRQILGQKVEFLVSFYNNEISEKSEIFDDQFSVERPDGSNFTLKIRSTKLEDSAMYFCASSVYTGELFFGEGSRLTVL.

The V and J genes are TRBV2 and TRBJ1-3; D ambiguous. Germline V CDR1 and CDR2: SNHLY, FYNNEI. The CDR3 is 13 amino acids. V lost 5 bases, J lost 8 bases, and 13 bases lay in between. The CDR3 here is CASSPRRPDTIYF. As DNA, the CDR3 is TGTGCCAGCAGTCCTCGCAGGCCGGACACCATATATTTT.

The genes are TRBV4-1 and TRBJ2-5, with D tentatively TRBD2 (6 bases). From germline, CDR1 is MGHRA and CDR2 YSYEKL. CDR3 length: 15 amino acids. V lost 1 base and J lost 5, with 14 bases in between. In nucleotides, the CDR3 is TGCGCCAGCAGCCAAGTCGGCGGGGATGGGGAGACCCAGTACTTC. Protein product: CASSQVGGDGETQYF.

The chain is built from TRBV5-4 and TRBJ2-1; 10 positions match TRBD2. The V segment lost 2 bases and the J segment 7 bases; nucleotides outside the gene matches: 15. This CDR3 has 18 residues. The germline V gene has CDR1 SGHNT and CDR2 YYREEE (reference sequence). CDR3 loop: CASSLSQRGGRVLNEQFF. CDR3 nucleotide sequence: TGTGCCAGCAGCTTAAGCCAGCGGGGGGGCCGAGTATTGAATGAGCAGTTCTTC.

This clone was seen only once. This chain uses TRBV5-1 with TRBJ2-7; maybe TRBD2 (6 bases). This CDR3 is built from 13 residues. The V gene's germline CDR1 is SGHRS and CDR2 YFSETQ. V was trimmed by 0 bases and J by 8 bases, leaving 12 bases between them. CDR3 DNA sequence: TGCGCCAGCAGCTTGGTAGGAGGGTTCAAGCAGTACTTC. Protein product: CASSLVGGFKQYF.

The gene calls are TRBV23-1 and TRBJ2-7, with D possibly being TRBD1 (6 bases). TRBV23-1 is noted as an ORF with a role that remains uncertain. The CDR3 extends over 15 amino acids. V was clipped by 3 bases and J by 3 bases, with 15 bases between them. The chain's CDR3 is CASSQPPGQHYEQYF. CDR3 bases: TGCGCCAGCAGTCAGCCCCCGGGACAACACTACGAGCAGTACTTC.

The CDR3 nucleotides are TGCAGTGCTAGGTCCAGGGATACGCAGTATTTT. Encoded protein: CSARSRDTQYF. The chain couples TRBV20-1 to TRBJ2-3, with D uncertain. The germline gives CDR1 DFQATT, CDR2 SNEGSKA (reference sequence). The germline V and J ends were trimmed by 3 bases and 6 bases, with 7 bases remaining between them. CDR3 length: 11 amino acids.

The chain has TRBV6-5 and TRBJ1-1, with D unresolved. Germline values: CDR1 MNHEY, CDR2 SVGAGI. The CDR3 is 14 residues long. Trimming removed 2 bases at V and 1 base at J, with 8 bases between. The CDR3 DNA reads TGTGCCAGCAGTTACGCGGGCAGGAACACTGAAGCTTTCTTT. Translating gives CASSYAGRNTEAFF.

The rearrangement uses TRBV30 and TRBJ2-5; D may be TRBD1 (6 bases). Germline-derived CDR1 and CDR2 are GTSNPN and SVGIG (reference sequence). The CDR3 spans 16 residues. Trimming removed 1 base at V and 3 bases at J, with 18 bases between. The CDR3 coding sequence is TGTGCCTGGAGTGGGCCCGGGACAAGGGGCGAAGAGACCCAGTACTTC. Protein product: CAWSGPGTRGEETQYF.

The sample holds one count of this clone. V is TRBV30 and J is TRBJ2-2, with D possibly being TRBD1 (7 bases). The CDR3 is made up of 13 amino acids. Deletions cut 1 base from V and 6 bases from J, with 9 bases between. The germline CDR1 and CDR2 sequences are GTSNPN and SVGIG (reference sequence). The CDR3 sequence is CAWSAGGPGELFF. DNA for the CDR3: TGTGCCTGGAGTGCAGGGGGGCCCGGGGAGCTGTTTTTT.

The J gene is TRBJ2-1, the V gene TRBV27; no definite D call. Trimming removed 5 bases from V and 12 bases from J, with 14 bases in between. Germline V CDR1 and CDR2: MNHEY, SMNVEV (reference sequence). The CDR3 runs to 12 residues. In DNA, the CDR3 is TGTGCCAGCAGTCTTGGAGCAGCACGGCAGTTCTTC. Protein sequence: CASSLGAARQFF.

The chain employs TRBV28 and TRBJ1-4; D might be TRBD1 (5 bases). Germline CDR1 reads MDHEN; CDR2 reads SYDVKM. V shed 2 bases and J shed 3 bases, with 7 bases lying between them. CDR3 size: 14 residues. This chain's CDR3 is CASSLGGSNEKLFF. CDR3 nucleotides: TGTGCCAGCAGTTTAGGGGGGTCTAATGAAAAACTGTTTTTT.